This T cell receptor (beta chain) was profiled in a study of OX40 agonist ivuxolimab in advanced cancers. Regarding the complete study: Ivuxolimab, which targeted the costimulatory receptor OX40 (CD134), was an agonistic, fully human IgG2 monoclonal antibody. Intravenous ivuxolimab was administered to patients every 2 weeks at six dose levels: 0.01, 0.1, 0.3, 1.5, 3 and 10 mg/kg. Of the roughly 50 dose-escalation patients, hepatocellular carcinoma was present in approximately 20, melanoma in around 15, renal cell carcinoma in 9 and head and neck cancer in 9. In the dose-escalation cohort, more than 80% of patients were male, and the mean age was roughly 60 years with a range of roughly 20 to 80. Patients were allowed to have had prior anti-PD-1, anti-PD-L1 or anti-CTLA-4 therapy, and 40% of the dose-escalation patients had been treated with checkpoint inhibitors. Partial responses occurred in three dose-escalation patients: two with cutaneous melanoma and one with hepatocellular carcinoma. The point of sequencing TCRbeta in the periphery was to test whether ivuxolimab changed TCR sequence diversity and drove clonal T-cell expansion. The paper reports the monotherapy dose-escalation portion (N = 52 patients) of the phase I ivuxolimab trial.

Study-wide conclusions, independent of this receptor: In the 0.1-3.0 mg/kg groups, partial responders were among the patients with the lowest normalized peripheral clonal expansion, particularly in CD8+ T cells. At doses of 0.1 to 3.0 mg/kg, clonal expansion of both CD4+ and CD8+ blood T cells was observed from baseline to week 6. Low levels of normalized T-cell clonal expansion were also seen in some patients who did not respond. Which antigens the clonally expanded peripheral T cells were specific for was not determined. On average, CD8+ T cells showed more expanded clones than CD4+ T cells after ivuxolimab.

From the cysteine up to the phenylalanine, the CDR3 has a length of 16 residues. Only the CDR3 DNA is retained, 48 bases long and in frame from the first base. Germline trimming: 0 bases from V, 4 bases from J; junction bases outside gene matches: 5. CDR1 and CDR2, per the germline V gene, are LGHNA and YNFKEQ. To sequence the TCRbeta CDR3 region, genomic DNA was isolated from the sorted cells. The immunoSEQ Assay was used to sequence the TCRbeta CDR3 regions. TCRdb re-hosts the immuneACCESS table, in-frame sequences only. Its copies lack some clones; in the studies checked, an unresolved V gene accounts for under half of them, and the cause for the rest is not known. The sample table contains some 50,000 clones; only one count was recorded for around 90% of them. The ten largest clonotypes hold about 20% of the sample. About this clone itself: Its antigen is unknown. Per-base quality was not reported, and no clone a single base away is much larger than it.

Patients with autoimmune disease history or receiving systemic immunosuppression were excluded from the trial. Peripheral blood for TCR sequencing was drawn from every dose cohort at baseline, at cycle 4 day 1 and at cycle 7 day 1. Samples were obtained from an open-label, multicenter, first-in-human phase I dose-escalation trial of ivuxolimab. Adults with locally advanced or metastatic head and neck squamous cell, hepatocellular, melanoma or renal cell carcinoma were enrolled in the trial. CD4+ and CD8+ T cells were sorted separately from peripheral blood before TCR sequencing. Recombination linked TRBV4-2 to TRBJ2-3, with 9 central nucleotides matching TRBD2. This specimen consisted of CD4+ or CD8+ T cells sorted from blood, obtained in a trial of the OX40 agonist ivuxolimab. The source is an adult with an advanced solid tumor such as melanoma, head and neck, liver or kidney cancer. This receptor carries the CDR3 CASSQEVAGEADTQYF. The nucleotide sequence is TGTGCCAGCAGCCAAGAGGTAGCGGGAGAAGCAGATACGCAGTATTTT.